This T cell receptor (beta chain) was identified in a study of T cell responses to AZD1222 COVID-19 vaccine. Study-level results: Reports say nearly half of spike-specific TCRs go after unmutated variant regions.

Trimming left V 8 bases short and J 0 bases short, with 10 bases between. The CDR3 loop spans 13 amino acids. The germline CDR1 and CDR2 sequences are SNHLY and FYNNEI. About this clone: The target antigen is unknown.

The data were produced by immunoSEQ multiplex PCR, yet TCRdb's version contains in-frame clones alone and is incomplete. Seen here are 95,000 or so clones, around 92% observed once, and the top ten hold over 2.5%. Here the sequenced sample was peripheral blood, taken on day 0 of MenACWY control vaccination. The chain employs TRBV2 and TRBJ1-2; no clear D gene. The source is an adult in good health. CDR3 region: CASFLESNYGYTF. CDR3 in DNA: TGTGCCAGCTTCCTAGAGTCTAACTATGGCTACACCTTC.